This T cell receptor beta chain originates from a study of post-analysis software for immune sequencing data. V lost 5 bases and J lost 7, with 14 bases in between. Germline values: CDR1 SGHTA, CDR2 FQGTGA. There are 13 residues in the CDR3. Unique molecular identifiers tagged the TCR beta cDNA libraries. TCRdb itself ran the PCR reads through MiXCR, one entry per CDR3 protein. The table has a few hundred thousand distinct CDR3 sequences, roughly 36% seen once; the top ten hold around 15%. Findings and limits, study-wide: With TRBV5-6, TRBV5-1 and TRBV20-1 included, roughly five TRBV segments were more frequent in patients than in controls. By F measure, strong co-clustering occurred among samples prepared in the same batch.

About this clonotype: Antigen unknown.

The chain uses TRBV7-3 and TRBJ1-1; the D is unclear. Sequencing input: blood. The receptor's source is a girl aged 5-17 years with multiple sclerosis. CDR3 DNA sequence: TGTGCCAGCAGCCTAGACGGGTCAGTTGAAGCTTTCTTT. Translated: CASSLDGSVEAFF.